These T cell receptor beta chains were read from a single sample in a study of T-cell reconstitution after alpha-beta-depleted transplantation in children. One entry per CDR3 protein, called by TCRdb with MiXCR from the PCR reads. The repertoire holds some 500,000 distinct CDR3 sequences, with around 19% as singletons. This specimen consisted of PBMCs from the stem cell graft donor, obtained from the stem cell graft. These receptors all stem from a human donor who donated a stem cell graft to a child with acute lymphoblastic leukemia. CDR3s include the opening cysteine and the closing phenylalanine or tryptophan. D genes are given only for firm matches. Expanded clones are given a class, and other clones once, few, many or no size at all.

-,-,TRBV6-5,TRBJ2-7,TGTGCCAGCAGTTACTACAGGGACACCTACGAGCAGTACTTC,CASSYYRDTYEQYF
-,-,TRBV7-8,TRBJ1-5,TGTGCCAGCAGCTTTAGGAGGGGGGCGAAGAATCAGCCCCAGCATTTT,CASSFRRGAKNQPQHF
-,-,TRBV6-2/TRBV6-3,TRBJ2-3,TGTGCCAGCAGTCGCCCGGGAGTAGCGGGACAGTCAGATACGCAGTATTTT,CASSRPGVAGQSDTQYF
-,few,TRBV5-4,TRBJ2-7,TGTGCCAGCAGCTCCGGGACGGTGGAGGGAGAGCAGTACTTC,CASSSGTVEGEQYF
-,few,TRBV15,TRBJ2-5,TGTGCCACCAGCAGAGATCGTTCGGCCATCCAAGAGACCCAGTACTTC,CATSRDRSAIQETQYF
-,-,TRBV5-1,TRBJ1-5,TGCGCCAGCAGAGCGCAGGATGGGGGGAATCAGCCCCAGCATTTT,CASRAQDGGNQPQHF
TRBD2,-,TRBV27,TRBJ2-7,TGTGCCAGCAGTTCGGAAGCGGGAGCAGCCTACGAGCAGTACTTC,CASSSEAGAAYEQYF
TRBD2,many,TRBV18,TRBJ2-7,TGTGCCAGCTCACCGAAACTCGGACTAGCGGGAGGCTCCTACGAGCAGTACTTC,CASSPKLGLAGGSYEQYF
-,-,TRBV12-3/TRBV12-4,TRBJ2-1,TGTGCCAGCATGTCCTTGGGGTGGCAGTTCTTC,CASMSLGWQFF
-,once,TRBV12-3/TRBV12-4,TRBJ1-1,TGTGCCAGCAGTTCCCACCGGCAGCAGGGGATCACTGAAGCTTTCTTT,CASSSHRQQGITEAFF
-,-,TRBV6-1,TRBJ2-2,TGTGCCAGCAGTGAAGTTGGGAACACCGGGGAGCTGTTTTTT,CASSEVGNTGELFF